Below, 28 T cell receptor beta chains from the same sample are listed, as sequenced in a study of CD8+ T cells in alopecia areata (dated by TCRdb to the late 2010s). Cells from mouse cutaneous lymph nodes were pooled, stained for CD4, CD8alpha, NKG2D, NKG2ACE and other markers, and then sorted on a BD Influx. The library was obtained by the immunoSEQ multiplex PCR assay. For TCR sequencing, RNA was extracted from every sample and reverse transcribed into cDNA to serve as template. TCRdb provides this immuneACCESS table in a form limited to in-frame rearrangements. Some clones are lacking; in checked studies, under half of them reflect an unresolved V gene, and why the rest are absent is not known. This sample was tabulated with approximately 280,000 clones, among which there are no singletons. In total, the top ten clones hold roughly 1.2% of the sample. Sequencing was done on a sample of CD4+ T cells sorted from a lymph node. The receptors come from a C3H/HeJ mouse with alopecia areata. The strain in question carries the MHC haplotype H2-k.

In regard to this clone: The gene names given are mouse names. The CDR3 is cut off 3 residues early in the read; its end comes from the germline J gene. The V call is TRBV19, the J call TRBJ1-6, with D tentatively TRBD1 (5 bases). TRBJ1-6 is sorted into the ORF group, with uncertain function. This CDR3 comprises 15 residues. Germline CDR1 is FNHDT and CDR2 is SITEND (reference sequence). V lost 5 bases and J 1 base, leaving 10 bases between the germline ends. CDR3 DNA, as far as it was read: TGTGCCAGCAGGCCCCGACAGTCCTATAATTCGCCC. The encoded protein is CASRPRQSYNSP. The full CDR3 protein is CASRPRQSYNSPLYF.

Comment on this clone: Gene names and germline match the mouse. Read data end 4 residues before the CDR3 end; the end is taken from the germline J gene. The gene calls are TRBV19 and TRBJ2-3; D is uncertain. CDR3 length: 15 residues. V was shortened by 1 base and J by 0 bases, with 9 bases between the two germline ends. CDR1 is FNHDT and CDR2 is SITEND in the germline V gene (reference sequence). The sequenced part of the CDR3 DNA is TGTGCCAGCAGTATAATTACGACAAGTGCAGAA. Translating gives CASSIITTSAE. The complete CDR3 protein is CASSIITTSAETLYF. Filled out from reference TRBV19 and TRBJ2-3, the complete variable domain reads GGIITQTPKFLIGQEGQKLTLKCQQNFNHDTMYWYRQDSGKGLRLIYYSITENDLQKGDLSEGYDASREKKSSFSLTVTSAQKNEMAVFLCASSIITTSAETLYFGSGTRLTVL.

About this clone: Genes and germline are mouse. The read halts 4 residues ahead of the CDR3 end, with the missing end drawn from the germline J gene. The same CDR3 can be traced to other DNA sequences in this sample. The chain has TRBV19 and TRBJ2-7; D possibly corresponds to TRBD1 (5 bases). Germline CDR1 FNHDT, CDR2 SITEND (reference sequence). The CDR3 runs to 11 residues. Partial CDR3 DNA: TGTGCCAGCAGAGGACATTAT. Protein sequence: CASRGHY. The entire CDR3 protein reads CASRGHYEQYF.

This clone was observed at least ten times. Germline and genes here are mouse. The read gets to within 4 residues of the CDR3 end, and the germline J gene fills in the rest. The chain uses TRBV12-1 and TRBJ1-2; D not resolved. This CDR3 comprises 13 residues. The V end was cut by 3 bases, the J end by 0 bases, with 7 bases between. Germline V gene lookup returns CDR1 SGHSN and CDR2 HYEKVE. The sequenced CDR3 bases are TGTGCCAGCTCTACGACATCAAACTCC. The encoded protein is CASSTTSNS. Given in full, the CDR3 is CASSTTSNSDYTF.

In regard to this clone: Gene names and germline match the mouse. Other DNA sequences in this specimen translate into the identical CDR3. The CDR3: CASSQDGGDYAEQFF. The sequenced part of the CDR3 DNA is TGTGCCAGCAGCCAAGATGGGGGGGACTATGCT. The rearrangement uses TRBV5 and TRBJ2-1, with TRBD2 matching 8 bases. From the germline J gene comes the end of the CDR3, since the read stops 4 residues before it. V lost 0 bases, J lost 2 bases, and 0 bases stayed unmatched. The length of the CDR3 is 15 residues. Germline V gene lookup returns CDR1 LGHNA and CDR2 YNLKQL (reference sequence).

This clone was recorded a few times. Mouse names are used for the genes. Other DNA sequences from this sample encode an identical CDR3 as well. The CDR3 protein is CASGGDWGVYEQYF. The covered CDR3 bases are TGTGCCAGCGGTGGTGACTGGGGGGTCTAT. The gene calls are TRBV13-2 and TRBJ2-7; 10 bases map to TRBD2. The read terminates 4 residues before the CDR3 end, so the remaining end is supplied by the germline J gene. The V gene end was trimmed by 3 bases and the J gene end by 3 bases; junction bases not matched to a gene: 3. This CDR3 comprises 14 residues. Per germline, CDR1 NNHNN and CDR2 SYGAGS (reference sequence).

This clone has more than one count but fewer than ten. The gene symbols are mouse symbols. The read finishes 3 residues shy of the CDR3 end, and the germline J gene is used to complete it. The chain combines TRBV3 with TRBJ1-6; D may be TRBD1 (5 bases). TRBJ1-6 is known as an ORF, though its function is uncertain. There are 16 residues in the CDR3. V shed 5 bases and J shed 0 bases, with 11 bases lying between them. Germline CDR1 and CDR2: SNHLY and FYNGKV (reference sequence). The sequenced CDR3 bases are TGTGCCAGCAGCCCGCCGGACAATTCCTATAATTCGCCC. Encoded protein: CASSPPDNSYNSP. The CDR3 as a whole reads CASSPPDNSYNSPLYF.

The sample holds a few counts of this clone. The genes and germline here are from mouse. The sequence runs out 4 residues before the end of the CDR3; the remainder is reconstructed from the germline J gene. The gene calls are TRBV4 and TRBJ2-2; the match to TRBD1 covers 7 bases. The germline V gene encodes CDR1 LGHDT and CDR2 YNNKQL (reference sequence). The CDR3 is made up of 16 amino acids. With 5 bases clipped from V and 1 base from J, the junction kept 7 bases outside the gene matches. CDR3 loop: CASSDRDSINTGQLYF. The DNA read from the CDR3 is TGTGCCAGCAGCGACCGGGACAGCATAAACACCGGG.

There are a few counts of this clone. The gene symbols are mouse symbols. The observed sequence ends 4 residues before the CDR3 terminus, with the missing tail filled in from the germline J gene. This chain joins TRBV4 and TRBJ2-2, with D possibly TRBD1 on 6 matching bases. Germline V CDR1 and CDR2: LGHDT, YNNKQL (reference sequence). CDR3 length: 12 residues. The CDR3 DNA, read in part, is TGTGCCAGCAGCCACAGGGTCGGG. Protein: CASSHRVG. The whole CDR3 protein is CASSHRVGQLYF.

On this clone: Gene labels here are mouse ones. The sequence runs out 3 residues before the end of the CDR3; the remainder is reconstructed from the germline J gene. The V and J genes are TRBV5 and TRBJ1-6; D is possibly TRBD1 (6 bases). Being an ORF, TRBJ1-6 has a function that is uncertain. Germline loops: CDR1 LGHNA, CDR2 YNLKQL (reference sequence). The V end lost 0 bases, the J end lost 10 bases, and 13 bases lay between the germline ends. This CDR3 has 15 residues. The CDR3 bases that were read are TGTGCCAGCAGCCAAGAAGGGGGGCTGTGGTCGCCC. It is translated as CASSQEGGLWSP. The entire CDR3 sequence reads CASSQEGGLWSPLYF.

In this sample, this clone turned up a few times. The germline and genes are mouse ones. The read is 4 residues too short to cover the CDR3 end, so that end is filled in from the germline J gene. The chain is built from TRBV5 and TRBJ2-5, with 9 bases that match TRBD2. The CDR3 sequence is 17 residues long. V lost 0 bases and J lost 0; bases outside the gene matches: 4. Germline V gene lookup returns CDR1 LGHNA and CDR2 YNLKQL (reference sequence). The CDR3 bases that were read are TGTGCCAGCAGCCAAGATGTGGGGGGGCTTAACCAAGAC. Protein sequence: CASSQDVGGLNQD. The complete CDR3 reads CASSQDVGGLNQDTQYF.

A remark on this clone: Gene labels here are mouse ones. The missing CDR3 end, 4 residues past where the read stops, is filled in from the germline J gene. Other DNA variants within this sample encode the same CDR3. The genes are TRBV31 and TRBJ1-2; 9 positions agree with TRBD1. The CDR3 consists of 14 residues. Germline lookup yields CDR1 GKSSPN and CDR2 SITVG. With V trimmed by 1 base and J by 3 bases, 3 bases remained unmatched. The DNA read from the CDR3 is TGTGCCTGGAGTCCGGACAGGGGTGACTCC. Its translation: CAWSPDRGDS. The full CDR3 protein reads CAWSPDRGDSDYTF.

This clone was observed a few times. Genes and germline come from the mouse. The DNA ends 4 residues before the CDR3 does, and the rest of the CDR3 is filled in from the germline J gene. The genes are TRBV19 and TRBJ2-7; possibly TRBD2 for D (7 bases). The CDR3 consists of 13 residues. CDR1 is FNHDT, CDR2 SITEND, per germline (reference sequence). V shed 3 bases and J shed 3 bases, with 10 bases lying between them. CDR3 bases read: TGTGCCAGCAGTAAGAGGGGGGGCTAT. This gives the protein CASSKRGGY. The full CDR3 is CASSKRGGYEQYF.

This clone has just a few counts. The listed genes are named as in mouse. The read terminates 4 residues before the CDR3 end, so the remaining end is supplied by the germline J gene. The V call is TRBV13-1, the J call TRBJ1-1; no clear D. Germline lookup yields CDR1 NSHNY and CDR2 SYGAGN. The CDR3 covers 15 residues. Trimming shortened V by 0 bases and J by 0 bases, and 9 bases separated the two germline ends. The sequenced CDR3 bases are TGTGCCAGCAGTGATGCACAGCCCGCAAACACA. Protein sequence: CASSDAQPANT. The whole CDR3 sequence reads CASSDAQPANTEVFF.

Concerning this clone: Mouse gene names apply. The read ends 4 residues before the CDR3 terminus; that terminus is restored from the germline J gene. The chain carries TRBV1 and TRBJ1-2; the match to TRBD1 covers 11 bases. This CDR3 spans 14 amino acids. The germline V gene encodes CDR1 NSQYPW and CDR2 LRSPGD (reference sequence). CDR3 DNA, as far as it was read: TGCACCTGCAGTGCAGTCGGGACAGGGGGC. This codes for CTCSAVGTGG. The complete CDR3 protein is CTCSAVGTGGDYTF.

As regards this clone: Germline and genes here are mouse. From the germline J gene comes the end of the CDR3, since the read stops 4 residues before it. The identical CDR3 is also encoded by other nucleotide sequences in the sample. J is TRBJ1-1 and V is TRBV13-1; D gene ambiguous. The V and J ends lost 0 bases and 4 bases respectively, with 4 bases between them. The germline CDR1 and CDR2 sequences are NSHNY and SYGAGN. The CDR3 sequence is 12 residues long. CDR3 loop: CASSDASTEVFF. CDR3 DNA (partial): TGTGCCAGCAGTGATGCCTCCACA.

This clone was observed a few times. Gene labels here are mouse ones. The read terminates 4 residues before the CDR3 end, so the remaining end is supplied by the germline J gene. This chain links TRBV14 with TRBJ2-4, with unresolved D. The CDR3 has 12 amino acids. Looked up from germline, CDR1 is SGHDT and CDR2 is FRDEAV. The DNA read from the CDR3 is TGTGCCAGCAGTTTTCCAGAAAAC. Its protein product is CASSFPEN. In full, the CDR3 is CASSFPENTLYF.

There are a few counts of this clone. The genes and germline here are from mouse. The DNA ends 4 residues before the CDR3 does, and the rest of the CDR3 is filled in from the germline J gene. The identical CDR3 is also encoded by other nucleotide sequences in the sample. The chain links TRBV19 to TRBJ1-1; TRBD1 agrees at 10 bases. The ends lost 6 bases at V and 4 bases at J; junction bases unmatched: 6. CDR3 size: 14 residues. The V gene's germline CDR1 is FNHDT and CDR2 SITEND (reference sequence). The CDR3 DNA, read in part, is TGTGCCAGCACCGACAGGGGGCGAGGCACA. It codes for CASTDRGRGT. The full CDR3 protein reads CASTDRGRGTEVFF.

This clone was observed a handful of times. Mouse gene names apply. The CDR3 end is not reached by the read, which stops 4 residues before it; the germline J gene fills it in. The genes are TRBV31 and TRBJ2-3; 9 bases fit TRBD2. The CDR3 covers 15 residues. Germline lookup yields CDR1 GKSSPN and CDR2 SITVG. The V segment lost 1 base and the J segment 0 bases; nucleotides outside the gene matches: 2. CDR3 DNA (partial): TGTGCCTGGAGTCCACTGGGGGGTAGTGCAGAA. Amino acids: CAWSPLGGSAE. The full-length CDR3 reads as CAWSPLGGSAETLYF.

This clone was seen only a few times. Mouse names are used for the genes. The read stops 4 residues short of the end of the CDR3; the missing end is completed from the germline J gene. The rearrangement uses TRBV31 and TRBJ2-7; 9 bases are a match to TRBD2. The length of the CDR3 is 14 residues. The J segment lost 2 bases and the V segment lost 0 bases, leaving 2 bases of the junction unmatched. CDR1 is GKSSPN and CDR2 is SITVG in the germline V gene. CDR3 residues: CAWSLDWGPYEQYF. The sequenced CDR3 bases are TGTGCCTGGAGTCTAGACTGGGGGCCCTAT. The full variable domain, with the rest looked up from reference TRBV31 and TRBJ2-7, is AQTIHQWPVAEIKAVGSPLSLGCTIKGKSSPNLYWYWQATGGTLQQLFYSITVGQVESVVQLNLSASRPKDDQFILSTEKLLLSHSGFYLCAWSLDWGPYEQYFGPGTRLTVL.

This clone was seen at least ten times. Gene names are the mouse ones. With the read ending 4 residues before the CDR3 end, the germline J gene is used to fill in that end. This chain uses TRBV17 with TRBJ2-1; 9 bases line up with TRBD1. The length of the CDR3 is 15 residues. The V and J ends lost 1 base and 5 bases, in that order; junction bases with no gene match: 3. Germline values: CDR1 MNHDT, CDR2 YYDKIL. The part of the CDR3 DNA that was read is TGTGCTAGCAGTAGAGCCGGGACAGGGAATGCT. This codes for CASSRAGTGNA. In full, the CDR3 reads CASSRAGTGNAEQFF.

A note on this clone: Gene names and germline refer to mouse. The CDR3 end falls 3 residues outside the read, so it is completed with the germline J gene. The rearrangement uses TRBV19 and TRBJ1-6; TRBD1 agrees at 11 bases. TRBJ1-6 is assigned to the ORF class and has an uncertain function. Losses at the gene ends were 7 bases for V and 8 bases for J; bases not matched to a gene: 5. The CDR3 consists of 14 residues. CDR1 and CDR2 from the germline V gene are FNHDT and SITEND (reference sequence). Partial CDR3 DNA: TGTGCCAGCCGGGACAGGGGGTTGGATTCGCCC. This encodes CASRDRGLDSP. The entire CDR3 protein is CASRDRGLDSPLYF.

As regards this clone: Gene and germline names: mouse. CDR3 sequence: CASSFGGRDEQYF. CDR3 DNA (partial): TGTGCTAGCAGTTTCGGGGGGCGAGAT. The J gene is TRBJ2-7, the V gene TRBV29, with TRBD2 as a possible D gene (7 bases). The read is 4 residues too short to cover the CDR3 end, so that end is filled in from the germline J gene. Germline V gene sequence: CDR1 MSHET, CDR2 SYDVDS. The CDR3 has 13 amino acids.

The table lists this clone with a few counts. Each gene name is a mouse one. Read coverage stops 4 residues before the CDR3 terminus; the germline J gene supplies the remainder. At the DNA level, this CDR3 is encoded by other sequences in the same sample as well. The chain carries TRBV3 and TRBJ2-5, with a possible D match to TRBD2 (6 bases). The V gene's germline CDR1 is SNHLY and CDR2 FYNGKV (reference sequence). The CDR3 is 14 residues long. Deletions cut 1 base from V and 2 bases from J, with 7 bases between. The chain's CDR3 is CASSLVGGQDTQYF. The CDR3 bases that were read are TGTGCCAGCAGCTTAGTTGGGGGCCAAGAC.

In this sample, this clone turned up a few times. Genes and germline come from the mouse. The CDR3 end is not reached by the read, which stops 4 residues before it; the germline J gene fills it in. The chain has TRBV14 and TRBJ2-3; TRBD2 aligns across 11 bases. Germline V gene lookup returns CDR1 SGHDT and CDR2 FRDEAV. This CDR3 is built from 18 residues. Unmatched junction bases numbered 10, after V lost 4 bases and J lost 0 bases. CDR3 sequence reads: CASSPLLGGPVSAETLYF. The covered CDR3 bases are TGTGCCAGCAGTCCCCTACTGGGGGGGCCGGTTAGTGCAGAA.

This clone has a handful of counts. Gene names denote mouse genes. The observed sequence ends 4 residues before the CDR3 terminus, with the missing tail filled in from the germline J gene. The chain recombines TRBV13-3 with TRBJ2-5; TRBD1 aligns across 10 bases. The germline V gene encodes CDR1 NNHDY and CDR2 SYVADS. The CDR3 has 13 amino acids. The CDR3 here is CASSQTGGDTQYF. The sequenced part of the CDR3 DNA is TGTGCCAGCAGTCAGACAGGGGGCGAC.

This clone was observed a few times. Gene names and germline refer to mouse. Sequencing ends 4 residues short of the CDR3 end; the germline J gene provides the rest. The chain is built from TRBV5 and TRBJ1-1, with D possibly being TRBD1 (6 bases). This CDR3 is 14 amino acids long. V lost 2 bases, J lost 4 bases, and 11 bases lay in between. In germline, CDR1 is LGHNA, CDR2 YNLKQL (reference sequence). CDR3 region: CASSQQGRGTEVFF. CDR3 DNA, as far as it was read: TGTGCCAGCAGCCAACAGGGGAGGGGCACA.

This clone has more than one count but fewer than ten. All gene names here are mouse names. In the same sample, other DNA sequences code for this CDR3. Incomplete CDR3 DNA: TGTGCCTGGAGCCCTCCTGGGGGGGTCAACACCGGG. This encodes CAWSPPGGVNTG. The CDR3, in full, reads CAWSPPGGVNTGQLYF. This chain links TRBV31 with TRBJ2-2, with 9 bases fitting TRBD2. The CDR3 extends 4 residues past the end of the read, so its final part is completed from the germline J gene. The V segment lost 3 bases and the J segment 2 bases; nucleotides outside the gene matches: 7. CDR3 size: 16 residues. Germline V lookup: CDR1 GKSSPN, CDR2 SITVG.